This record concerns one TCR beta chain sequence. Its antigen is not identified. The sample comes from a study of cytomegalovirus exposure and HLA in healthy donors. This PCR relied on a set of 60 Vbeta primers and 13 Jbeta primers. Only in-frame clones appear in the TCRdb table, and some are missing; sequencing was by immunoSEQ multiplex PCR. The table lists about 130,000 clones, less than 85% of them singletons. The study, taken as a whole, reports: In the analysis, some V segments, TRBV6-2 and TRBV6-3 included, were excluded as indistinguishable. Sequencing artifact likely explains a cluster of highly shared sequence variants. Later analysis suggested links between common viral pathogens and several top significant clusters. A later analysis linked a missense DCLRE1C variant to TCR beta V- and J-gene trimming.

CDR3 length equals 14 residues. CDR1 is MDHEN and CDR2 is SYDVKM in the germline V gene. The junction had 6 bases not matched to a gene; V was cut back by 2 bases and J by 5 bases. The receptor comes from a man aged 40-55 years in good health and CMV-seronegative. Sequenced input: PBMCs. This chain uses TRBV28 with TRBJ2-7; 7 bases are shared with TRBD1. The CDR3 coding sequence is TGTGCCAGCAGTTTAGACAGGGTGGCCCACGAGCAGTACTTC. Amino acids: CASSLDRVAHEQYF.